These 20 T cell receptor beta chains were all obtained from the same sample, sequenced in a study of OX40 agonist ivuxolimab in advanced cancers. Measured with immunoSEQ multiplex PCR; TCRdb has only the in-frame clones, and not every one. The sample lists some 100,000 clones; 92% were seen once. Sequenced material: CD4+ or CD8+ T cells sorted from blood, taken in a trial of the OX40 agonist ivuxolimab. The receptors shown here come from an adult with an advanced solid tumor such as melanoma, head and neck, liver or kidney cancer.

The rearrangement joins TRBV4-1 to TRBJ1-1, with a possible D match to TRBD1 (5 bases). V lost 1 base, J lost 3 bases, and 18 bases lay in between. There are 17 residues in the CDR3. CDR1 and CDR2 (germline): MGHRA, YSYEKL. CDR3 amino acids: CASSQADRGSWDTEAFF. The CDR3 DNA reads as TGCGCCAGCAGCCAAGCTGACCGGGGCTCCTGGGACACTGAAGCTTTCTTT.

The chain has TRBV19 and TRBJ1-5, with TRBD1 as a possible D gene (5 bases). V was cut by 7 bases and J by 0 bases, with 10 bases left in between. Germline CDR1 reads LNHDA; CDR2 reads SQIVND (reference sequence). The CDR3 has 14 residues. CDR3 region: CASTWDLSNQPQHF. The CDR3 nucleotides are TGTGCCAGTACCTGGGACCTTAGCAATCAGCCCCAGCATTTT.

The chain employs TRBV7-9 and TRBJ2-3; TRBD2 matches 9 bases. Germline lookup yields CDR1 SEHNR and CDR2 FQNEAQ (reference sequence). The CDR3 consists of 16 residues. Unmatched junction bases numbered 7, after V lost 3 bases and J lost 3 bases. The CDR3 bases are TGTGCCAGCAGCTTTGGGACTAGCCTAAGGACAGATACGCAGTATTTT. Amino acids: CASSFGTSLRTDTQYF.

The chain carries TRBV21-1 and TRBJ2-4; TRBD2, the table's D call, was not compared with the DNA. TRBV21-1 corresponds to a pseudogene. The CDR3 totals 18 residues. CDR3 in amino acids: CASSKDRKREGVKNIQYF. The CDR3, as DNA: TGTGCCAGCAGCAAAGATCGAAAGCGGGAGGGCGTCAAAAACATTCAGTACTTC.

The DNA for the CDR3 is TGTGCCAGCAGTGTTGAAGCTTTCTTT. Its protein product is CASSVEAFF. The rearrangement joins TRBV2 to TRBJ1-1; no clear D. V lost 4 bases to trimming and J lost 7 bases, with 1 base between them. Germline loops: CDR1 SNHLY, CDR2 FYNNEI. The CDR3 is 9 residues long. Full variable domain (rest looked up from reference TRBV2 and TRBJ1-1): EPEVTQTPSHQVTQMGQEVILRCVPISNHLYFYWYRQILGQKVEFLVSFYNNEISEKSEIFDDQFSVERPDGSNFTLKIRSTKLEDSAMYFCASSVEAFFGQGTRLTVV.

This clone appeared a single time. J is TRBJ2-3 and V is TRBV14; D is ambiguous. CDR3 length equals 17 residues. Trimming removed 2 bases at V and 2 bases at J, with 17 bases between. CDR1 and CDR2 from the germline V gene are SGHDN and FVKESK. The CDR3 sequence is CASSQTVLAPYTDTQYF. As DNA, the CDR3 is TGTGCCAGCAGCCAAACCGTCCTCGCCCCATACACAGATACGCAGTATTTT.

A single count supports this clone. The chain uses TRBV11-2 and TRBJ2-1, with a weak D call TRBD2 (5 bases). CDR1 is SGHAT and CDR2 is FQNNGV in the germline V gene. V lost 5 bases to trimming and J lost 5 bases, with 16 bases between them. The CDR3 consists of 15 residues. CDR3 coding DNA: TGTGCCAGCAGCCCCTCCGTACGGGGAGACAATGAGCAGTTCTTC. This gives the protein CASSPSVRGDNEQFF. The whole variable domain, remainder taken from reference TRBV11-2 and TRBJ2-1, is EAGVAQSPRYKIIEKRQSVAFWCNPISGHATLYWYQQILGQGPKLLIQFQNNGVVDDSQLPKDRFSAERLKGVDSTLKIQPAKLEDSAVYLCASSPSVRGDNEQFFGPGTRLTVL.

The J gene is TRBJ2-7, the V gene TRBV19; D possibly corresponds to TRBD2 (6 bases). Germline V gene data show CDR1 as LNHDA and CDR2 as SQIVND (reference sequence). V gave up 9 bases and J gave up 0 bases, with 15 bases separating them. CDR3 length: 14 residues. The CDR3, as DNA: TGTGCCAGCCGCGCGGGGACTGGCTCCTACGAGCAGTACTTC. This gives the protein CASRAGTGSYEQYF.

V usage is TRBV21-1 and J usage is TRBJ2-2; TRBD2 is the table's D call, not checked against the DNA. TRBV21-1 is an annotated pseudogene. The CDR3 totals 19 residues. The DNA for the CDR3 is TGTGCCAGCAGCAAAAAGTCTAGCGGGGGACCAACGAACACCGGGGAGCTGTTTTTT. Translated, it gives CASSKKSSGGPTNTGELFF.

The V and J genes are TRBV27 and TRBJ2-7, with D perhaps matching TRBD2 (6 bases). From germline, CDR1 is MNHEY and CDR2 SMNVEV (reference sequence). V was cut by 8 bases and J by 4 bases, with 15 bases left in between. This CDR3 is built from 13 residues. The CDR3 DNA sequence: TGTGCCAGCGGCCCGGGGGTCGGTTACGAGCAGTACTTC. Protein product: CASGPGVGYEQYF.

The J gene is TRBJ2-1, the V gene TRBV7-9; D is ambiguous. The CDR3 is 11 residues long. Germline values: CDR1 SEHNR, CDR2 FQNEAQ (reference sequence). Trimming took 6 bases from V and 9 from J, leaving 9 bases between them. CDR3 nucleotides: TGTGCCAGCAGTCTTATCGGTGAGCAGTTCTTC. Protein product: CASSLIGEQFF.

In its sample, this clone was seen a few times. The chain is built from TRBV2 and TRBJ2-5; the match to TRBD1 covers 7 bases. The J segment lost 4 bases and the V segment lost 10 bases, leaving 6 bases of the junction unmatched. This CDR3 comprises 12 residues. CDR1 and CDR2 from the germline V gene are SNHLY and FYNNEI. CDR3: CATEGAGETQYF. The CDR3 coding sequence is TGTGCCACAGAGGGGGCAGGAGAGACCCAGTACTTC.

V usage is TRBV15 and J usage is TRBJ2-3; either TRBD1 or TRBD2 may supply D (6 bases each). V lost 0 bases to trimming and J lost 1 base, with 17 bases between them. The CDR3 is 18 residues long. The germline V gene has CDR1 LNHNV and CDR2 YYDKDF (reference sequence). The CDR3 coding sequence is TGTGCCACCAGCAGAGAAGTAGGGACGGGGGCAGGCACAGATACGCAGTATTTT. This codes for CATSREVGTGAGTDTQYF.

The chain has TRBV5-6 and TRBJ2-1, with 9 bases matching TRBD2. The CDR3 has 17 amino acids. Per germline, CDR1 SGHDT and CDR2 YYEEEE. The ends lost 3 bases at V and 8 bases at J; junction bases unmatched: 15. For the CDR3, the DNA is TGTGCCAGCAGCTCGCCCGGGGGCGGGAGGGGGATATATGAGCAGTTCTTC. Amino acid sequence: CASSSPGGGRGIYEQFF.

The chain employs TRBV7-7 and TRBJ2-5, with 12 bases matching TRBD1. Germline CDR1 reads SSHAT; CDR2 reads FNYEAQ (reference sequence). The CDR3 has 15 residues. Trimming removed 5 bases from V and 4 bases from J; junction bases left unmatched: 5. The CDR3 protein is CASSPWDRGRETQYF. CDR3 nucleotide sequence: TGTGCCAGCAGCCCTTGGGACAGGGGGCGAGAGACCCAGTACTTC.

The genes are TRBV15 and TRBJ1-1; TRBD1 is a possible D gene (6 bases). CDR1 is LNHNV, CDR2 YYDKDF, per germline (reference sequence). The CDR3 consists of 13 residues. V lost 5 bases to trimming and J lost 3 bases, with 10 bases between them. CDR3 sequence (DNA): TGTGCCACCAGCCGGACAGAGTACACTGAAGCTTTCTTT. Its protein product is CATSRTEYTEAFF.

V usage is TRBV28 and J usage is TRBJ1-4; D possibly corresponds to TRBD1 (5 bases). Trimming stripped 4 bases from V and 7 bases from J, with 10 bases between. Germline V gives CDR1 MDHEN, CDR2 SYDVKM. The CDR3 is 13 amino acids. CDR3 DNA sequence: TGTGCCAGCAGTTCTTTGGGGGGTGAAAAACTGTTTTTT. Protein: CASSSLGGEKLFF. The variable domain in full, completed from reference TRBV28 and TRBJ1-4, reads DVKVTQSSRYLVKRTGEKVFLECVQDMDHENMFWYRQDPGLGLRLIYFSYDVKMKEKGDIPEGYSVSREKKERFSLILESASTNQTSMYLCASSSLGGEKLFFGSGTQLSVL.

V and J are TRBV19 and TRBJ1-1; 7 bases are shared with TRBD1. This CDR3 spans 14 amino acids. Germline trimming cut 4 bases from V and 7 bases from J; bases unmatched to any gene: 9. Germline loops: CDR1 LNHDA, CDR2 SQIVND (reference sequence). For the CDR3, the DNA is TGTGCCAGTAGTAGTTCAGGGGGGGGACTTGAAGCTTTCTTT. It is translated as CASSSSGGGLEAFF.

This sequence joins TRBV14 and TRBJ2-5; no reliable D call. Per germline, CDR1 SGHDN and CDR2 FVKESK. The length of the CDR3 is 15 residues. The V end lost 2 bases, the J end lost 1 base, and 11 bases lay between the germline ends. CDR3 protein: CASSQTESPQETQYF. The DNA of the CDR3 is TGTGCCAGCAGCCAAACGGAGTCTCCCCAAGAGACCCAGTACTTC. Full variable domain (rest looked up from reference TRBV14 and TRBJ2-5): EAGVTQFPSHSVIEKGQTVTLRCDPISGHDNLYWYRRVMGKEIKFLLHFVKESKQDESGMPNNRFLAERTGGTYSTLKVQPAELEDSGVYFCASSQTESPQETQYFGPGTRLLVL.

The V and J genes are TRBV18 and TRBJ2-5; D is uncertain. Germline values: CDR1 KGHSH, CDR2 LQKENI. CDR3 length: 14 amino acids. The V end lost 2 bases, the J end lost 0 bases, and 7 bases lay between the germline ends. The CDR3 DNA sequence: TGTGCCAGCTCACCAGAGGAGCACCAAGAGACCCAGTACTTC. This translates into CASSPEEHQETQYF.